Listed here is a single T cell receptor (beta chain). TCRdb's table, derived via immunoSEQ multiplex PCR, lists solely in-frame clones and lacks some. This sample has about 56,000 clones, with about nine tenths found just once. This specimen comes from a study of T cell changes during pregnancy in multiple sclerosis. The TCR was taken from a female donor with multiple sclerosis, enrolled in a pregnancy study. The sample in question was CD4+ T cells from peripheral blood mononuclear cells, obtained in the third trimester of pregnancy.

CDR3 sequence (DNA): TGTGCCAGCAGCTTTTCCGGGGATGAGACCCAGTACTTC. Amino acid sequence: CASSFSGDETQYF. The chain employs TRBV11-1 and TRBJ2-5; D perhaps matches TRBD2 (5 bases). The ends were cut back, 3 bases at V and 5 bases at J, with 10 bases in the middle. CDR3 size: 13 residues. The germline V gene encodes CDR1 SGHAT and CDR2 FQDESV (reference sequence).